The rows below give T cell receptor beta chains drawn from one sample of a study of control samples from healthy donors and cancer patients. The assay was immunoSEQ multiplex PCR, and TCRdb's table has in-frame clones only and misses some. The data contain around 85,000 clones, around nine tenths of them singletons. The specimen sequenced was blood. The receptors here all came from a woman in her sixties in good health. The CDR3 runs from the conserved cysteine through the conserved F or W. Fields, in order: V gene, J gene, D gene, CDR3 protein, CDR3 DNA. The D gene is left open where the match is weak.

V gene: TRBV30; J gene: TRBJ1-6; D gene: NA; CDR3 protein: CAWSPRGEMDSPLHF; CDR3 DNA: TGTGCCTGGAGTCCCAGGGGCGAAATGGATTCACCCCTCCACTTT
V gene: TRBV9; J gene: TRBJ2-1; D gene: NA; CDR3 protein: CASSTRQSSYNEQFF; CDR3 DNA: TGTGCCAGCAGCACCCGACAGAGTTCCTACAATGAGCAGTTCTTC
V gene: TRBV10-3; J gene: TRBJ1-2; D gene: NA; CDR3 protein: CAIRYAGGYGYTF; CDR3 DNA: TGTGCCATCAGATACGCGGGAGGCTATGGCTACACCTTC
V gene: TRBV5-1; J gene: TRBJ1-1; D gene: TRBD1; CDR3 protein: CASNYGQGVNTEAFF; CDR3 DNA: TGCGCCAGCAACTATGGACAGGGAGTGAACACTGAAGCTTTCTTT
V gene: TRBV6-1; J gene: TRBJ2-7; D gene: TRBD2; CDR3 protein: CASSEVASGSHEQYF; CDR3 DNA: TGTGCCAGCAGTGAAGTGGCTAGCGGGAGCCACGAGCAGTACTTC
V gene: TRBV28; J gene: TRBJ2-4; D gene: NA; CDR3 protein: CASSLGSADIQYF; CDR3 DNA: TGTGCCAGCAGTTTGGGGTCCGCAGACATTCAGTACTTC
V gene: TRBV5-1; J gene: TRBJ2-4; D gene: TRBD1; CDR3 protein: CASRRLTGGENIQYF; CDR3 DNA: TGCGCCAGCAGGCGACTTACAGGGGGCGAAAACATTCAGTACTTC
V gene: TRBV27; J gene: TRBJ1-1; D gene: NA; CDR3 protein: CASSRLENTEAFF; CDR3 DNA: TGTGCCAGCTCAAGGCTGGAGAACACTGAAGCTTTCTTT
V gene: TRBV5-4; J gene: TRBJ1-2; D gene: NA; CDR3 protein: CASSWGIGQGKTDYGYTF; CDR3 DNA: TGTGCCAGCAGCTGGGGGATAGGGCAGGGGAAAACGGACTATGGCTACACCTTC
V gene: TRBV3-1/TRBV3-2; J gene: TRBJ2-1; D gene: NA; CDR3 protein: CASSQEFWGNEQFF; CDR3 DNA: TGTGCCAGCAGCCAAGAATTTTGGGGGAATGAGCAGTTCTTC
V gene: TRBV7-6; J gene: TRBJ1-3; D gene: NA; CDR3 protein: CASSLGGVGNTIYF; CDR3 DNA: TGTGCCAGCAGCTTAGGAGGAGTAGGAAACACCATATATTTT